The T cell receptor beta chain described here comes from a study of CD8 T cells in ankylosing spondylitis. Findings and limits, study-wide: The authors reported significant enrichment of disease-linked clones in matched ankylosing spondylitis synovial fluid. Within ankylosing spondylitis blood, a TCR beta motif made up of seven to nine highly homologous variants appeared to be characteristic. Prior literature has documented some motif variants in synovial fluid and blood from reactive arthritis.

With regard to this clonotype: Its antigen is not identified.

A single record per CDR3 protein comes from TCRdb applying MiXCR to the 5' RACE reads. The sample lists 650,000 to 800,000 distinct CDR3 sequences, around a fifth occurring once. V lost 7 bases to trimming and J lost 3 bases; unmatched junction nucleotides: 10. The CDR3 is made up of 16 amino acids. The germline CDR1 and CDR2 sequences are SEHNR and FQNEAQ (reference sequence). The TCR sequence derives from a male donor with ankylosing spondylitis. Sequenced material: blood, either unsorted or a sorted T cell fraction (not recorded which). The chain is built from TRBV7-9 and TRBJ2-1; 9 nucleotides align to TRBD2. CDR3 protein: CASTPFAGGFYNEQFF. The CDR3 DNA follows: TGTGCCAGCACCCCCTTTGCGGGAGGGTTCTACAATGAGCAGTTCTTC.